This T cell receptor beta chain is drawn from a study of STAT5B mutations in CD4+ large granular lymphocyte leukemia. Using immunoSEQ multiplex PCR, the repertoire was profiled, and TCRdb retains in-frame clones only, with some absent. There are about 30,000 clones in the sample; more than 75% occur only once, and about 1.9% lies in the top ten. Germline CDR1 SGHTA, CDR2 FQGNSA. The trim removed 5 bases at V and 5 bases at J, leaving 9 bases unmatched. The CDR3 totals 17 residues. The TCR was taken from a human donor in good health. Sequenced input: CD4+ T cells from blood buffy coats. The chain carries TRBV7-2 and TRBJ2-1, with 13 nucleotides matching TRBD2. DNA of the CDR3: TGTGCCAGCAGCCCCAGACTAGCGGGGGGTCCGCACAATGAGCAGTTCTTC. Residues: CASSPRLAGGPHNEQFF.